This is a list of T cell receptor beta chains from one sample in a study of blood T cell repertoires in COVID-19. Assay used: immunoSEQ multiplex PCR; TCRdb lists only in-frame clones, some missing. The sample has about 270,000 clones, under 95% seen once. The sample was PBMCs or T cells enriched from blood (not recorded which). All receptors come from a middle-aged woman with acute COVID-19. The CDR3 runs from the conserved cysteine through the conserved F or W.

TRBJ1-2,TRBV4-3,CASSQGGSLNYGYTF
TRBJ1-1,TRBV5-1,CASSLGGVNTEAFF
TRBJ2-1,TRBV12-3/TRBV12-4,CASRDRGGEQFF
TRBJ2-5,TRBV7-8,CASSLALGRGETQYF
TRBJ1-2,TRBV11-3,CASSLGTYGYTF
TRBJ2-3,TRBV9,CASSVGQGNTDTQYF
TRBJ2-4,TRBV18,CASSPPVLNIQYF
TRBJ2-3,TRBV6-2/TRBV6-3,CASSYSGGSLAASGPDTQYF
TRBJ2-1,TRBV13,CATGSGHYNEQFF
TRBJ1-1,TRBV19,CASNKGQGGDWNSEAFF
TRBJ1-5,TRBV6-5,CAAQGSLSNQPQHF
TRBJ1-5,TRBV6-5,CASSRTGGQPQHF
TRBJ2-7,TRBV5-4,CASSSDLYGQGDLLEQYF
TRBJ1-2,TRBV4-1,CAAGTANYGYTF
TRBJ2-5,TRBV7-2,CASSLVTFVETQYF
TRBJ1-6,TRBV25-1,CASRWTGLSPLHF
TRBJ1-2,TRBV28,CASRDSPNYGYTF
TRBJ2-1,TRBV11-2,CASSFYGGAGPNNEQFF